This entry lists 24 T cell receptor beta chains sequenced from one sample in a study of blood T cell repertoires in COVID-19. The repertoire was sequenced with immunoSEQ multiplex PCR; TCRdb's copy has only in-frame clones and lacks some. The data show approximately 220,000 clones, with about nine tenths seen just once and around 0.7% held by the top ten. Material: peripheral blood. These receptors were collected from a man aged 40-49 years with acute or convalescent COVID-19.

As to this clone: One junction end disagrees with the germline gene, perhaps due to a read error. V and J are TRBV30 and TRBJ1-2; TRBD1 might be the D (5 bases). Germline-derived CDR1 and CDR2 are GTSNPN and SVGIG (reference sequence). This CDR3 is 15 amino acids long. The CDR3 coding sequence is TGTGCCTGGACAGGAAGGGACTACCCTCTATCAAACCCCCCCTTC. Protein sequence: CAWTGRDYPLSNPPF.

The chain recombines TRBV5-1 with TRBJ1-3, with no clear D. The CDR3 has 16 residues. Germline V CDR1 and CDR2: SGHRS, YFSETQ. Between the trimmed V and J ends, which lost 4 bases and 6 bases, there was a span of 20 bases. The CDR3: CASSTGSSLGQNTIYF. The CDR3 DNA reads TGCGCCAGCAGCACCGGTTCGTCTCTCGGTCAAAACACCATATATTTT.

This clone came up once. The chain joins TRBV28 to TRBJ2-3; 8 nucleotides match TRBD2. In germline, CDR1 is MDHEN, CDR2 SYDVKM. CDR3 size: 17 residues. Trimming took 6 bases from V and 5 from J; bases not matched to a gene: 16. The CDR3: CASSLVPGGVGEDTQYF. The CDR3 DNA follows: TGTGCCAGCAGCTTAGTTCCGGGGGGGGTTGGTGAAGATACGCAGTATTTT. The full variable domain, completed using reference TRBV28 and TRBJ2-3, is DVKVTQSSRYLVKRTGEKVFLECVQDMDHENMFWYRQDPGLGLRLIYFSYDVKMKEKGDIPEGYSVSREKKERFSLILESASTNQTSMYLCASSLVPGGVGEDTQYFGPGTRLTVL.

This sequence joins TRBV28 and TRBJ1-6; a possible D gene is TRBD1 (6 bases). Trimming cost V 6 bases and J 0 bases, with 12 bases left between them. The CDR3 totals 16 residues. The germline CDR1 and CDR2 sequences are MDHEN and SYDVKM. The CDR3, as DNA: TGTGCCAGCAGCCCAACAGGGAGCTCCTATAATTCACCCCTCCACTTT. This gives the protein CASSPTGSSYNSPLHF.

This clone is a singleton in its sample. The chain carries TRBV2 and TRBJ2-1; D is uncertain. V lost 2 bases to trimming and J lost 3 bases, with 5 bases between them. The germline V gene encodes CDR1 SNHLY and CDR2 FYNNEI. The CDR3 spans 13 residues. The CDR3: CASSERVYNEQFF. The CDR3 DNA is TGTGCCAGCAGTGAACGGGTCTACAATGAGCAGTTCTTC.

The chain links TRBV5-1 to TRBJ2-5; 8 bases are a match to TRBD2. V shed 7 bases and J 4 bases; nucleotides not matched to a gene: 9. The CDR3 contains 14 residues. CDR1 and CDR2 from the germline V gene are SGHRS and YFSETQ. The CDR3, as DNA: TGCGCCAGCGGAATAGCGGGACTTGGAGAGACCCAGTACTTC. Encoded protein: CASGIAGLGETQYF.

CDR3 sequence reads: CASSHVAGPLWDEQFF. The DNA of the CDR3 is TGTGCCAGCAGCCACGTAGCGGGGCCTCTTTGGGATGAGCAGTTCTTC. V usage is TRBV14 and J usage is TRBJ2-1; TRBD2 matches 8 bases. J was trimmed by 8 bases and V by 3 bases; bases with no gene match: 12. This CDR3 contains 16 residues. The V gene's germline CDR1 is SGHDN and CDR2 FVKESK.

This chain joins TRBV18 and TRBJ1-1, with 7 bases fitting TRBD1. Germline V CDR1 and CDR2: KGHSH, LQKENI. The CDR3 is 15 amino acids. The junction had 7 bases not matched to a gene; V was cut back by 6 bases and J by 0 bases. For the CDR3, the DNA is TGTGCCAGCTCCCATCAGACAGGGTTGAACACTGAAGCTTTCTTT. This translates into CASSHQTGLNTEAFF.

The gene calls are TRBV30 and TRBJ1-1, with D maybe TRBD1 (5 bases). The CDR3 loop spans 14 amino acids. Per germline, CDR1 GTSNPN and CDR2 SVGIG (reference sequence). Trimming left V 3 bases short and J 0 bases short, with 11 bases between. The CDR3 DNA reads as TGTGCCTGGAGCCCAAAAGGGGTGAACACTGAAGCTTTCTTT. Translation: CAWSPKGVNTEAFF. The variable domain in full, completed from reference TRBV30 and TRBJ1-1, reads SQTIHQWPATLVQPVGSPLSLECTVEGTSNPNLYWYRQAAGRGLQLLFYSVGIGQISSEVPQNLSASRPQDRQFILSSKKLLLSDSGFYLCAWSPKGVNTEAFFGQGTRLTVV.

The chain employs TRBV19 and TRBJ2-7; TRBD1 agrees at 8 bases. From germline, CDR1 is LNHDA and CDR2 SQIVND (reference sequence). The CDR3 runs to 15 residues. The ends lost 4 bases at V and 0 bases at J; junction bases unmatched: 5. CDR3: CASSNGQGGSYEQYF. The CDR3 DNA reads as TGTGCCAGTAGTAACGGACAGGGCGGCTCCTACGAGCAGTACTTC.

This clone was seen a single time. The chain uses TRBV30 and TRBJ2-2, with 9 bases lining up with TRBD2. Germline loops: CDR1 GTSNPN, CDR2 SVGIG (reference sequence). The V and J ends lost 3 bases and 6 bases, in that order; junction bases with no gene match: 5. This CDR3 region has 14 residues. For the CDR3, the DNA is TGTGCCTGGAGAAGCGGGGGGAGGGCCGGGGAGCTGTTTTTT. Protein: CAWRSGGRAGELFF.

The rearrangement joins TRBV7-9 to TRBJ2-7; 8 nucleotides match TRBD1. Germline loops: CDR1 SEHNR, CDR2 FQNEAQ (reference sequence). The CDR3 loop spans 14 amino acids. The J segment lost 0 bases and the V segment lost 3 bases, leaving 1 base of the junction unmatched. CDR3 coding DNA: TGTGCCAGCAGCTTGACAGGGGCCTCCTACGAGCAGTACTTC. This sequence encodes CASSLTGASYEQYF.

The chain has TRBV9 and TRBJ2-3; 9 nucleotides match TRBD2. Germline CDR1 and CDR2: SGDLS and YYNGEE. V lost 2 bases and J lost 0; bases outside the gene matches: 1. CDR3 length: 15 residues. CDR3 in amino acids: CASSVLAGSTDTQYF. In DNA, the CDR3 is TGTGCCAGCAGCGTCCTAGCGGGGAGCACAGATACGCAGTATTTT.

The genes are TRBV2 and TRBJ1-3, with TRBD1 as a possible D gene (5 bases). From germline, CDR1 is SNHLY and CDR2 FYNNEI. The ends were cut back, 5 bases at V and 3 bases at J, with 17 bases in the middle. CDR3 length: 16 amino acids. The CDR3 nucleotides read TGTGCCAGCAGTCGACAGCTAGGAAATGATGGAAACACCATATATTTT. Its protein is CASSRQLGNDGNTIYF.

This clone came up a few times. DNA of the CDR3: TGTGCCTGGGCGCCCGGTTTGGAAGGGGTAGGAGAGACCCAGTACTTC. This translates into CAWAPGLEGVGETQYF. V usage is TRBV30 and J usage is TRBJ2-5, with a tentative D call TRBD1 (5 bases). The germline V gene encodes CDR1 GTSNPN and CDR2 SVGIG (reference sequence). The CDR3 contains 16 residues. V was trimmed by 5 bases and J by 4 bases, leaving 23 bases between them.

The chain recombines TRBV10-3 with TRBJ2-1, with D tentatively TRBD2 (5 bases). Germline V gene data show CDR1 as ENHRY and CDR2 as SYGVKD. V was cut by 4 bases and J by 3 bases, with 7 bases left in between. There are 13 residues in the CDR3. CDR3 loop: CAISGRDYNEQFF. The CDR3 DNA follows: TGTGCCATCAGTGGCCGGGACTACAATGAGCAGTTCTTC.

The chain has TRBV19 and TRBJ1-5; 10 bases agree with TRBD1. Germline trimming cut 5 bases from V and 12 bases from J; bases unmatched to any gene: 16. CDR1 and CDR2 (germline): LNHDA, SQIVND (reference sequence). CDR3 size: 16 residues. This CDR3 is CASSPSEGQGFVSQHF. The CDR3 DNA reads as TGTGCCAGTAGTCCGTCCGAGGGACAGGGGTTTGTCAGCCAGCATTTT.

The gene calls are TRBV4-3 and TRBJ2-1, with TRBD2 matching 7 bases. Trimming removed 0 bases from V and 6 bases from J; junction bases left unmatched: 11. CDR3 length equals 17 residues. The V gene's germline CDR1 is LGHNA and CDR2 YSLEER. CDR3 sequence: CASSQDRGMTSSNEQFF. For the CDR3, the DNA is TGCGCCAGCAGCCAAGATCGGGGGATGACTAGCTCCAATGAGCAGTTCTTC.

This clone showed up just a few times. The CDR3 loop is CASSLQGGSSYEQYF. The CDR3 DNA follows: TGTGCCAGCAGTCTCCAGGGCGGGAGTTCCTACGAGCAGTACTTC. V usage is TRBV6-5 and J usage is TRBJ2-7, with 7 bases matching TRBD2. CDR3 length equals 15 residues. J lost 1 base, V lost 5 bases, and 8 bases had no gene match. The germline gives CDR1 MNHEY, CDR2 SVGAGI.

This chain joins TRBV7-2 and TRBJ2-7; 8 positions match TRBD1. The CDR3 totals 15 residues. Per the germline V gene, CDR1 is SGHTA and CDR2 is FQGNSA. Trimming took 5 bases from V and 2 from J; bases not matched to a gene: 8. This CDR3 is CASSPDRGPPYEQYF. As DNA, the CDR3 is TGTGCCAGCAGCCCAGACAGGGGACCCCCCTACGAGCAGTACTTC. Together with reference TRBV7-2 and TRBJ2-7, the CDR3 gives the full variable domain: GAGVSQSPSNKVTEKGKDVELRCDPISGHTALYWYRQSLGQGLEFLIYFQGNSAPDKSGLPSDRFSAERTGGSVSTLTIQRTQQEDSAVYLCASSPDRGPPYEQYFGPGTRLTVT.

The chain employs TRBV19 and TRBJ2-7; the match to TRBD1 covers 10 bases. The CDR3 sequence is 14 residues long. Losses at the gene ends were 4 bases for V and 6 bases for J; bases not matched to a gene: 6. Germline CDR1 reads LNHDA; CDR2 reads SQIVND (reference sequence). The CDR3 DNA reads TGTGCCAGTAGTAACCGGGACAGGGGTACCGAGCAGTACTTC. This codes for CASSNRDRGTEQYF.

The chain combines TRBV11-2 with TRBJ2-5; D might be TRBD2 (5 bases). V lost 1 base and J 3 bases, leaving 21 bases between the germline ends. The CDR3 has 18 residues. Germline CDR1 SGHAT, CDR2 FQNNGV. The CDR3 protein is CASSLGNHPDSREETQYF. In DNA, the CDR3 is TGTGCCAGCAGCTTAGGCAATCATCCTGACTCGCGGGAAGAGACCCAGTACTTC.

The V gene is TRBV29-1, the J gene TRBJ1-2, with D tentatively TRBD1 (6 bases). Trimming stripped 0 bases from V and 6 bases from J, with 17 bases between. Germline V gives CDR1 SQVTM, CDR2 ANQGSEA. CDR3 length: 15 amino acids. In DNA, the CDR3 is TGCAGCGTTGAAGATTCTGGGCAGGGGAAAGATGGCTACACCTTC. Encoded protein: CSVEDSGQGKDGYTF.

In nucleotides, the CDR3 is TGTGCCAGCAGTACCCAGGGACACGGTCACTATGGCTACACCTTC. Protein: CASSTQGHGHYGYTF. V usage is TRBV6-2 or TRBV6-3 and J usage is TRBJ1-2; TRBD1 is a possible D gene (6 bases). The CDR3 is 15 amino acids. Germline-derived CDR1 and CDR2 are MNHEY and SVGEGT. Deletions cut 5 bases from V and 3 bases from J, with 16 bases between.